Presented here are 9 T cell receptor beta chains from one specimen sequenced in a study of blood T cell repertoires in COVID-19. Profiling relied on immunoSEQ multiplex PCR, and the TCRdb table lists in-frame clones only, not all of them. The data show 180,000 or so clones, around 80% seen once. Sequencing used peripheral blood. The receptor set was obtained from a woman aged 40 to 50 with COVID-19, enrolled during active disease.

V usage is TRBV5-6 and J usage is TRBJ1-3, with TRBD1 identical over 9 bases. The CDR3 totals 16 residues. Germline loops: CDR1 SGHDT, CDR2 YYEEEE. V was pared by 1 base and J by 4 bases, with 6 bases of the junction left unmatched. The CDR3 DNA follows: TGTGCCAGCAGCTTGCCAGGGACAGGGTCAGGAAACACCATATATTTT. Encoded protein: CASSLPGTGSGNTIYF.

The chain employs TRBV12-5 and TRBJ2-7; perhaps TRBD1 as D (6 bases). The CDR3 has 17 residues. V lost 0 bases, J lost 0 bases, and 15 bases lay in between. The germline CDR1 and CDR2 sequences are LGHNT and FRNRAP. The CDR3 DNA reads as TGTGCTAGTGGTTTGGTGGCAGGGGCCTTCAGCTCCTACGAGCAGTACTTC. This codes for CASGLVAGAFSSYEQYF.

This clone was seen a few times. The genes are TRBV28 and TRBJ1-1; a possible D gene is TRBD1 (5 bases). V dropped 8 bases and J dropped 1 base, with 14 bases sitting between them. The CDR3 is 14 amino acids. The V gene's germline CDR1 is MDHEN and CDR2 SYDVKM. CDR3 nucleotides: TGTGCCAGCCAAGTTTTCGGGGGGAACACTGAAGCTTTCTTT. Its protein is CASQVFGGNTEAFF. The entire variable domain, with the rest obtained from reference TRBV28 and TRBJ1-1, is as follows: DVKVTQSSRYLVKRTGEKVFLECVQDMDHENMFWYRQDPGLGLRLIYFSYDVKMKEKGDIPEGYSVSREKKERFSLILESASTNQTSMYLCASQVFGGNTEAFFGQGTRLTVV.

The gene calls are TRBV28 and TRBJ1-5, with a possible D match to TRBD1 (5 bases). The germline V gene has CDR1 MDHEN and CDR2 SYDVKM. The ends were cut back, 7 bases at V and 2 bases at J, with 18 bases in the middle. The CDR3 runs to 16 residues. The DNA of the CDR3 is TGTGCCAGCACAAGACGAGGAGGGGCGGGCAATCAGCCCCAGCATTTT. Its protein is CASTRRGGAGNQPQHF.

The V gene is TRBV5-1, the J gene TRBJ1-1, with D perhaps matching TRBD1 (6 bases). The V end was cut by 4 bases, the J end by 0 bases, with 16 bases between. Looked up from germline, CDR1 is SGHRS and CDR2 is YFSETQ. The CDR3 extends over 16 amino acids. The CDR3 DNA is TGCGCCAGCAGCCTTTGGGGGGGCCAAATGAACACTGAAGCTTTCTTT. Protein sequence: CASSLWGGQMNTEAFF.

The rearrangement links TRBV7-3 to TRBJ1-1; no firm D call. The germline CDR1 and CDR2 sequences are SGHTA and FQGTGA. The germline V and J ends were trimmed by 1 base and 4 bases, with 4 bases remaining between them. The CDR3 has 12 residues. CDR3 residues: CASSLRGTEAFF. The CDR3 region has the DNA TGTGCCAGCAGCTTAAGAGGCACTGAAGCTTTCTTT.

This clone has more than one count but fewer than ten. V usage is TRBV20-1 and J usage is TRBJ2-1, with D perhaps matching TRBD2 (7 bases). Germline V gives CDR1 DFQATT, CDR2 SNEGSKA (reference sequence). The CDR3 is 13 residues long. V lost 3 bases and J lost 6, with 12 bases in between. The DNA for the CDR3 is TGCAGTGCTAGTAGGGGGAGGGCCAATGAGCAGTTCTTC. Protein: CSASRGRANEQFF.

This chain connects TRBV3-1 (or the pseudogene TRBV3-2) to TRBJ1-1; the D gene is possibly TRBD1 (6 bases). This CDR3 is 16 amino acids long. The V end lost 4 bases, the J end lost 0 bases, and 15 bases lay between the germline ends. Looked up from germline, CDR1 is LGHDT and CDR2 is YNNKEL (reference sequence). The CDR3 DNA reads TGTGCCAGCAGCCTCCGACAGGCCGCCTTGAACACTGAAGCTTTCTTT. Translation gives CASSLRQAALNTEAFF.

The chain uses TRBV5-6 and TRBJ2-7; D possibly corresponds to TRBD2 (5 bases). With 5 bases removed from V and 3 bases from J, the gap between germline ends came to 12 bases. CDR3 size: 13 residues. CDR1 SGHDT and CDR2 YYEEEE come from the germline V gene. This CDR3 is CASRTTNFYEQYF. CDR3 in DNA: TGTGCCAGCAGGACGACTAATTTCTACGAGCAGTACTTC.